This TCR beta chain emerged from a study of T cell repertoires in cytomegalovirus infection. Study summary: Through public TCR beta signatures, both CMV infection and matching HLA type were indicated. General observations from the study: Predominance within the ex vivo response was attributable to HLA-C-restricted CMV-specific TCR beta clonotypes.

One entry per CDR3 protein, called by TCRdb with MiXCR from the reads. The sample holds some 46,000 distinct CDR3 sequences, roughly a fifth seen once. In its sample, this clonotype was seen a few times. Its antigen is currently unknown. Trimming at V came to 6 bases and at J to 10 bases, leaving 6 bases not matched to a gene. Germline CDR1 and CDR2: MNHEY and SVGEGT. The length of the CDR3 is 13 residues. This chain links TRBV6-2 or TRBV6-3 with TRBJ1-6, with 7 bases fitting TRBD1. The sample in question was CD8+ T cells from cultured PBMCs, obtained from culture after CMV antigen stimulation. The clonotype was recovered from a human donor in good health (CMV status not recorded). Some clones in this sample may be carry-over from other donors' samples. The CDR3 DNA reads as TGTGCCAGCAGCTCAGGGGGACACTCACCCCTCCACTTT. Its protein product is CASSSGGHSPLHF.